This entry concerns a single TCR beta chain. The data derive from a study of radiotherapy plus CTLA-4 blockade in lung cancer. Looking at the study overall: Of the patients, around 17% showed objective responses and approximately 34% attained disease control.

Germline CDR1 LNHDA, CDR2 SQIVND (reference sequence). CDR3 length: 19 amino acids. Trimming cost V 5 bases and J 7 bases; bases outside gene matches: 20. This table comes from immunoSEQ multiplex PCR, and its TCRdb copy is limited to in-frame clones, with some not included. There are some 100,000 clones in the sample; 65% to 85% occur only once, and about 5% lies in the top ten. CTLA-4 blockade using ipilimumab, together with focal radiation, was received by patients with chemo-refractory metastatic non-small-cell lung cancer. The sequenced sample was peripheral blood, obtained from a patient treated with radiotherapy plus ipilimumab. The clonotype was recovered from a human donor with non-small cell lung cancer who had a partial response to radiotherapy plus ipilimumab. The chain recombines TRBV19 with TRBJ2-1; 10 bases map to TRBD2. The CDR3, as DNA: TGTGCCAGTAGTCCCGGGACTAGCGCTTTCCGCTTAGTTTCGAATGAGCAGTTCTTC. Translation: CASSPGTSAFRLVSNEQFF.